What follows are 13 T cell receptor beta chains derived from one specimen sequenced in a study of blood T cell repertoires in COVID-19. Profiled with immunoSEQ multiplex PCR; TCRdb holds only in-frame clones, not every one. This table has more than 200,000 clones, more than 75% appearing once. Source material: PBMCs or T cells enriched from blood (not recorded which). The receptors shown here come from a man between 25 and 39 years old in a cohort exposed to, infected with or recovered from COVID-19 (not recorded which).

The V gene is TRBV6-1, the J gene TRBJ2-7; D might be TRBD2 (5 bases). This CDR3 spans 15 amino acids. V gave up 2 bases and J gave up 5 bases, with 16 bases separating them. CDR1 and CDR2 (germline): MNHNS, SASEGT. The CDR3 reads CASSESPRRRDEQYF. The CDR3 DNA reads TGTGCCAGCAGTGAATCTCCACGAAGGCGGGACGAGCAGTACTTC.

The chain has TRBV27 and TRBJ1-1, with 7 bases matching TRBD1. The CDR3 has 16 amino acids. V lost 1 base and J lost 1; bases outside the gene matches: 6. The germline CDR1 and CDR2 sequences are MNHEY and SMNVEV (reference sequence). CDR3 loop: CASSLWMTGTNTEAFF. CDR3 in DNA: TGTGCCAGCAGTTTATGGATGACAGGGACGAACACTGAAGCTTTCTTT.

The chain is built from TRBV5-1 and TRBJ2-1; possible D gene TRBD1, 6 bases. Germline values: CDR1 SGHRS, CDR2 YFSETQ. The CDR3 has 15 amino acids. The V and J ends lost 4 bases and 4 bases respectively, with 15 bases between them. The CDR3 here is CASSHDGTPYNEQFF. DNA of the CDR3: TGCGCCAGCAGCCATGACGGGACACCTTACAATGAGCAGTTCTTC.

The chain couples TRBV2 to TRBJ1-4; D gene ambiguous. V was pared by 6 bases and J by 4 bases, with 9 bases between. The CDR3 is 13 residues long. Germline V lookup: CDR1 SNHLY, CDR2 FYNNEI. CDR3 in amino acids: CASRRRDNEKLFF. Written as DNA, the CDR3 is TGTGCCAGCAGGCGACGGGATAATGAAAAACTGTTTTTT.

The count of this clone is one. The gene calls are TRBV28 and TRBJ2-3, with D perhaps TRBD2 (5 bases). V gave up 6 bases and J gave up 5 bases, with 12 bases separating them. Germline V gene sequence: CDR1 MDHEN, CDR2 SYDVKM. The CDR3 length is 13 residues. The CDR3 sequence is CASSPFAGDTQYF. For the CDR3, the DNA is TGTGCCAGCAGCCCATTTGCGGGAGATACGCAGTATTTT.

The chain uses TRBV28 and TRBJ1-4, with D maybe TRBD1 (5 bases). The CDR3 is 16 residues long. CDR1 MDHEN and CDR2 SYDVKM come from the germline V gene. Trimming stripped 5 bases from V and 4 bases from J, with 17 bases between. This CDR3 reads CASSTHQGSDNEKLFF. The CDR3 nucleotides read TGTGCCAGCAGTACCCATCAGGGCTCCGATAATGAAAAACTGTTTTTT.

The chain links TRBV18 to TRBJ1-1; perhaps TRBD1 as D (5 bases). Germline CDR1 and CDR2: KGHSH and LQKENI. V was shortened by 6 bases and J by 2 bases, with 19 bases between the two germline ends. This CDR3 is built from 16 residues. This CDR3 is CASSERRGGLNTEAFF. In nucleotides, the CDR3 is TGTGCCAGCTCTGAACGGAGGGGAGGACTAAACACTGAAGCTTTCTTT.

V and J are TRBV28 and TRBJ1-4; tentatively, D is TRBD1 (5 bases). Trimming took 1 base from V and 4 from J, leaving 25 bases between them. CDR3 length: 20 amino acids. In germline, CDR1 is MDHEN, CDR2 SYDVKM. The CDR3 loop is CASSLYPARAGGLDNEKLFF. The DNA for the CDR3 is TGTGCCAGCAGTTTATATCCAGCCAGGGCCGGCGGACTAGATAATGAAAAACTGTTTTTT.

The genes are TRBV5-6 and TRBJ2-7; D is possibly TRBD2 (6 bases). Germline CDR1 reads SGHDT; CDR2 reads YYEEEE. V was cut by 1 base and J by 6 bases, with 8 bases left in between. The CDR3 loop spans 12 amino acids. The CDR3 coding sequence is TGTGCCAGCAGCTTGCCGGGGGTCGAGCAGTACTTC. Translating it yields CASSLPGVEQYF.

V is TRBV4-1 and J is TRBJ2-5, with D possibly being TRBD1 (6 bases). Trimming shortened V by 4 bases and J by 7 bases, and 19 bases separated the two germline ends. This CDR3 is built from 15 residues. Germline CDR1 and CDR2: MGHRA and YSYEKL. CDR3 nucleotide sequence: TGCGCCAGCAGCCCTTCCACAGGGATCGTCGGGACCCAGTACTTC. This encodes CASSPSTGIVGTQYF.

The CDR3 region has the DNA TGTGCCAGCAGCTTAGCGTCTTCTTCAGTGGATGAGCAGTTCTTC. Translation gives CASSLASSSVDEQFF. This chain joins TRBV7-6 and TRBJ2-1; D gene unclear. The germline V gene has CDR1 SGHVS and CDR2 FNYEAQ. The V end was cut by 0 bases, the J end by 8 bases, with 14 bases between. The CDR3 extends over 15 amino acids. The whole variable domain, remainder taken from reference TRBV7-6 and TRBJ2-1, is GAGVSQSPRYKVTKRGQDVALRCDPISGHVSLYWYRQALGQGPEFLTYFNYEAQQDKSGLPNDRFSAERPEGSISTLTIQRTEQRDSAMYRCASSLASSSVDEQFFGPGTRLTVL.

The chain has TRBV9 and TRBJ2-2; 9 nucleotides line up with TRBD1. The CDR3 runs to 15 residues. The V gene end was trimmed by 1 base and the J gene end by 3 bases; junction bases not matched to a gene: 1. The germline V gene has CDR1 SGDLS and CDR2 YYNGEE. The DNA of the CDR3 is TGTGCCAGCAGCGTAACAGGGGGCTACACCGGGGAGCTGTTTTTT. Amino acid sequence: CASSVTGGYTGELFF.

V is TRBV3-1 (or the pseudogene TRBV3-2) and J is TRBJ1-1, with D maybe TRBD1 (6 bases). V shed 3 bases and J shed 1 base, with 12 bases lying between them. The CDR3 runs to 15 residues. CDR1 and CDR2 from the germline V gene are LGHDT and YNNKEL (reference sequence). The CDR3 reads CASSHGPGQNTEAFF. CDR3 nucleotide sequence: TGTGCCAGCAGCCATGGCCCGGGACAGAACACTGAAGCTTTCTTT.